This T cell receptor beta chain was identified during a study of blood T cell repertoires in COVID-19. Clinical histories supplied by participants themselves formed the basis of cohort assignment. In germline, CDR1 is LGHDT, CDR2 YNNKEL (reference sequence). Trimming took 0 bases from V and 4 from J, leaving 15 bases between them. The CDR3 runs to 16 residues. Study processing details: By means of reference gene primer amplification, nucleated cell counts were estimated. Assay: immunoSEQ multiplex PCR; the TCRdb copy retains only in-frame clones and omits some. For V, J and clone size, that table is used; D and trimming come from the DNA. The sample contains over 250,000 clones, roughly 86% of which appear only once.

This TCR came from a woman under 40 who had recovered from COVID-19. The sequencing sample was made of PBMCs or T cells enriched from blood (not recorded which). This chain joins TRBV3-1 (or the pseudogene TRBV3-2) and TRBJ1-2; D uncertain. The CDR3 here is CASSQDSALGSYGYTF. Here the CDR3 DNA reads TGTGCCAGCAGCCAAGATTCGGCCCTCGGGAGCTATGGCTACACCTTC.